This is a list of T cell receptor beta chains from one sample in a study of human T cells and chemical hapten exposure. TCRdb itself ran the RACE reads through MiXCR, one entry per CDR3 protein. Of roughly 43,000 distinct CDR3 sequences listed, 8.5% to 10% were seen once; the top ten hold 11% to 15%. The specimen was whole blood, collected in connection with sensitization to the hapten diphenylcyclopropenone (DPC). Every receptor here comes from a woman aged 25 to 45 with alopecia areata. Some clones in this sample may be carry-over from other donors' samples. CDR3s include the opening cysteine and the closing phenylalanine or tryptophan. A row's size may be missing; if present it is once, few, many or a size class.

few | TRBV29-1 | 12 | CSVERGADTQYF
many | TRBV28 | 12 | CASSGWTGELFF
many | TRBV5-4 | 15 | CASSFHRDSAGELFF
few | TRBV6-5 | 14 | CASSYGAVGYEQYF
many | TRBV7-9 | 14 | CASSAAGGWNEQFF
few | TRBV3-2 | 16 | CASSAHRDRDYNEQFF
. | TRBV7-2 | 13 | CASSLGLNSPLHF
many | TRBV10-3 | 13 | CAISRDRGYEQYF
. | TRBV7-9 | 15 | CASSPAVWSTGELFF
few | TRBV7-3 | 16 | CASSPGLAGTTDTQYF
few | TRBV11-2 | 13 | CASSFRESSPQHF
. | TRBV6-2/TRBV6-3 | 13 | CASSYSGKNIQYF
many | TRBV30 | 17 | CAWTKFSIGEASYEQYF
. | TRBV5-1 | 14 | CASSLTSGGETQYF
. | TRBV27 | 13 | CASGTGAIYEQYF
few | TRBV7-3 | 13 | CASSRQSTDTQYF
. | TRBV9 | 15 | CASSVDHCSGNTIYF
many | TRBV19 | 14 | CASSWQGLGQPQHF
many | TRBV5-1 | 14 | CASSPRGGNQPQHF
. | TRBV19 | 14 | CASSRTSVNLEQYF
many | TRBV4-1 | 15 | CASSQDTGRSGEQYF
few | TRBV7-8 | 11 | CASSSGPEQFF
many | TRBV2 | 14 | CASSDGPSSYEQYF
. | TRBV29-1 | 14 | CSALSGVNSYEQYF
. | TRBV4-1 | 16 | CASSQDLAGGFNEQFF
. | TRBV28 | 11 | CASSSNYGYTF
few | TRBV28 | 14 | CASRDRSVRYEQYF
many | TRBV12-3/TRBV12-4 | 18 | CASSSSLRDRTLNYGYTF
many | TRBV6-1 | 13 | CASSEVPEGEQYF
few | TRBV5-1 | 16 | CASSLALPSATDTQYF
few | TRBV30 | 11 | CAWSVGRGPRF
few | TRBV11-2 | 14 | CASSLMGREETQYF
many | TRBV7-2 | 15 | CASSLQGGGNSPLHF
. | TRBV2 | 12 | CASRGGYNEQFF
few | TRBV29-1 | 14 | CSIESRVSTDTQYF
few | TRBV27 | 14 | CASSLYGDQETQYF
. | TRBV6-1 | 12 | CASSYVGDTQYF
few | TRBV6-5 | 16 | CASSYSRRGPPYEQYF
few | TRBV7-9 | 14 | CASSLRGGAYEQYF
. | TRBV7-8 | 15 | CASSVAGGGTDTQYF
many | TRBV6-2/TRBV6-3 | 14 | CASREGTDPDTQYF
many | TRBV11-1 | 13 | CASSMPLTHEQYF
. | TRBV28 | 10 | CASSFDGYTF
many | TRBV12-3/TRBV12-4 | 12 | CASSLSKDGYTF
. | TRBV6-6 | 15 | CASSERGTGANVLTF